This T cell receptor (beta chain) was sequenced in a study of cytomegalovirus exposure and HLA in healthy donors. For the study at large: Across 350 to 500 genotyped donors, about 81% landed in the Caucasian-associated ancestry cluster.

The V end was cut by 4 bases, the J end by 5 bases, with 18 bases between. Germline values: CDR1 SNHLY, CDR2 FYNNEI. The CDR3 sequence is 15 residues long. This donor's record omits CMV serostatus. Findings and caveats of the study: The study labeled more than 150 TCR beta chains cytomegalovirus-associated.

Remarks on this clone: Its target is not known.

The PCR ran on 60 Vbeta and 13 Jbeta primers. Generated by immunoSEQ multiplex PCR, the TCRdb table keeps only in-frame clones and is missing some. The sample comprises more than 130,000 clones, roughly two thirds of which are singletons, and around an eighth rests with the top ten. Sequenced material: PBMCs. The receptor comes from a human donor in good health. V and J are TRBV2 and TRBJ2-7; D remains ambiguous. The CDR3 region is CASSGKAGQVDEQYF. In DNA form, the CDR3 reads TGTGCCAGCAGTGGAAAAGCCGGTCAAGTTGACGAGCAGTACTTC.